The rows below give T cell receptor beta chains drawn from one sample of a study of OX40 agonist ivuxolimab in advanced cancers. Sequenced by immunoSEQ multiplex PCR; TCRdb stores in-frame clones only, minus some. The sample yields 65,000 to 85,000 clones, over 70% seen once. Sequenced here: CD4+ or CD8+ T cells sorted from blood, sampled in a trial of the OX40 agonist ivuxolimab. The receptors were sampled from an adult with an advanced solid tumor such as melanoma, head and neck, liver or kidney cancer. CDR3s include the opening cysteine and the closing phenylalanine or tryptophan. Fields, in order: D gene, J gene, V gene, clone size, CDR3 DNA, CDR3 protein. The D gene is left open where the match is weak. Expanded clones get a size class; other rows say once, few or many, or leave the size out.

d_gene: TRBD1; j_gene: TRBJ1-1; v_gene: TRBV19; abundance: once; CDR3nt: TGTGCCAGTTCAGGGGGACCCAACACTGAAGCTTTCTTT; CDR3aa: CASSGGPNTEAFF
d_gene: TRBD1; j_gene: TRBJ1-4; v_gene: TRBV30; abundance: -; CDR3nt: TGTGCCTGTGGACAGGGAAGGGCAACTAATGAAAAACTGTTTTTT; CDR3aa: CACGQGRATNEKLFF
d_gene: -; j_gene: TRBJ2-7; v_gene: TRBV30; abundance: -; CDR3nt: TGTGCCTGGGGCTCAGGGAACTACGAGCAGTACTTC; CDR3aa: CAWGSGNYEQYF
d_gene: TRBD2; j_gene: TRBJ2-7; v_gene: TRBV27; abundance: -; CDR3nt: TGTGCCAGCACCCCGGGGGGGTTCGCCTACGAGCAGTACTTC; CDR3aa: CASTPGGFAYEQYF
d_gene: -; j_gene: TRBJ2-1; v_gene: TRBV7-2; abundance: -; CDR3nt: TGTGCCAGCAGCTTAACAGGTTGGGATGAGCAGTTCTTC; CDR3aa: CASSLTGWDEQFF
d_gene: -; j_gene: TRBJ2-7; v_gene: TRBV7-2; abundance: -; CDR3nt: TGTGCCAGCAGCTTAGGGGTACGGGCAGACGAGCAGTACTTC; CDR3aa: CASSLGVRADEQYF
d_gene: -; j_gene: TRBJ2-2; v_gene: TRBV14; abundance: -; CDR3nt: TGTGCCAGAATTAAACAGGTTACGAACACCGGGGAGCTGTTTTTT; CDR3aa: CARIKQVTNTGELFF
d_gene: TRBD2; j_gene: TRBJ2-2; v_gene: TRBV6-4; abundance: -; CDR3nt: TGTGCCAGCAGTGACTCGAAAGCTAGCGGGACTGGGGAGCTGTTTTTT; CDR3aa: CASSDSKASGTGELFF
d_gene: -; j_gene: TRBJ1-5; v_gene: TRBV2; abundance: -; CDR3nt: TGTGCCAGCAGAAACACCGGGTATAGCAATCAGCCCCAGCATTTT; CDR3aa: CASRNTGYSNQPQHF
d_gene: -; j_gene: TRBJ1-1; v_gene: TRBV29-1; abundance: -; CDR3nt: TGCAGCTCGGGAGGTTGGGACACTGAAGCTTTCTTT; CDR3aa: CSSGGWDTEAFF
d_gene: TRBD1; j_gene: TRBJ1-1; v_gene: TRBV7-3; abundance: -; CDR3nt: TGTGCCAGCAGCCAGGGGCGACAGGGGATGAACACTGAAGCTTTCTTT; CDR3aa: CASSQGRQGMNTEAFF
d_gene: -; j_gene: TRBJ1-2; v_gene: TRBV5-6; abundance: once; CDR3nt: TGTGCCAGCAGCTTGGCTCGGATGGACGGCTACACCTTC; CDR3aa: CASSLARMDGYTF
d_gene: -; j_gene: TRBJ2-1; v_gene: TRBV29-1; abundance: -; CDR3nt: TGCAGCGTCGAGGACCAGGGCCTTGAGCAGTTCTTC; CDR3aa: CSVEDQGLEQFF
d_gene: TRBD2; j_gene: TRBJ2-3; v_gene: TRBV7-9; abundance: -; CDR3nt: TGTGCCAGCAGCTTACTAACTAGCGGGAGGGCCCTGGATACGCAGTATTTT; CDR3aa: CASSLLTSGRALDTQYF
d_gene: -; j_gene: TRBJ1-1; v_gene: TRBV9; abundance: -; CDR3nt: TGTGCCAGCAGCTCGACTTTGTACCCGCGGGGCACTGAAGCTTTCTTT; CDR3aa: CASSSTLYPRGTEAFF
d_gene: TRBD1; j_gene: TRBJ1-2; v_gene: TRBV5-6; abundance: -; CDR3nt: TGTGCCAGCAGCCTGGGACAGCTGAACTATGGCTACACCTTC; CDR3aa: CASSLGQLNYGYTF
d_gene: -; j_gene: TRBJ1-1; v_gene: TRBV7-6; abundance: -; CDR3nt: TGTGCCAGCAGTGTACAGGTGAACACTGAAGCTTTCTTT; CDR3aa: CASSVQVNTEAFF
d_gene: -; j_gene: TRBJ1-4; v_gene: TRBV30; abundance: -; CDR3nt: TGTGCCTGGAGTCCCCGGGACACGAATGAAAAACTGTTTTTT; CDR3aa: CAWSPRDTNEKLFF
d_gene: -; j_gene: TRBJ1-3; v_gene: TRBV4-1; abundance: -; CDR3nt: TGCGCCAGCAGCTCGACAGGAGCACTGACCCGATTCTCTGGAAACACCATATATTTT; CDR3aa: CASSSTGALTRFSGNTIYF
d_gene: -; j_gene: TRBJ2-1; v_gene: TRBV6-1; abundance: -; CDR3nt: TGTGCCATTAACTGGCCGCAGTTCTTC; CDR3aa: CAINWPQFF
d_gene: -; j_gene: TRBJ2-5; v_gene: TRBV6-1; abundance: -; CDR3nt: TGTGCCAGCAGTGAATGGGGTCCCCAAGAGACCCAGTACTTC; CDR3aa: CASSEWGPQETQYF
d_gene: -; j_gene: TRBJ1-2; v_gene: TRBV6-6; abundance: -; CDR3nt: TGTGCCAGCAGGCGAGGGGCTGGCTACACCTTC; CDR3aa: CASRRGAGYTF
d_gene: -; j_gene: TRBJ1-4; v_gene: TRBV7-3; abundance: -; CDR3nt: TGTGCCAGCAGCTCACTCTTAGGGGCGCTTTCGAAAGAAAAACTGTTTTTT; CDR3aa: CASSSLLGALSKEKLFF
d_gene: -; j_gene: TRBJ1-2; v_gene: TRBV5-1; abundance: -; CDR3nt: TGCGCCAGCAGCTTATTCCTACAGGGCTCCTCTGGCTACACCTTC; CDR3aa: CASSLFLQGSSGYTF
d_gene: -; j_gene: TRBJ2-7; v_gene: TRBV6-6; abundance: few; CDR3nt: TGTGCCAGCACCTTATTCGGGGGCGGGAACGAGCAGTACTTC; CDR3aa: CASTLFGGGNEQYF
d_gene: -; j_gene: TRBJ2-1; v_gene: TRBV5-1; abundance: -; CDR3nt: TGCGCCAGCAGCTGGGTGAGGGGTGAGGGAAATGAGCAGTTCTTC; CDR3aa: CASSWVRGEGNEQFF
d_gene: -; j_gene: TRBJ2-3; v_gene: TRBV11-2; abundance: -; CDR3nt: TGTGCCAGCAGCTTACAGGGAGATGGGACAGATACGCAGTATTTT; CDR3aa: CASSLQGDGTDTQYF
d_gene: -; j_gene: TRBJ2-2; v_gene: TRBV28; abundance: -; CDR3nt: TGTGCCAGCAGCTCTCGAGGGTTCACCGGGGAGCTGTTTTTT; CDR3aa: CASSSRGFTGELFF
d_gene: -; j_gene: TRBJ2-1; v_gene: TRBV4-3; abundance: -; CDR3nt: TGCGCCAGCAGCCAAGATCTTCGGGCGCGGTTCAATGAGCAGTTCTTC; CDR3aa: CASSQDLRARFNEQFF
d_gene: TRBD1; j_gene: TRBJ1-2; v_gene: TRBV6-1; abundance: -; CDR3nt: TGTGCCATCCAGGGGGCAGGCTATGGCTACACCTTC; CDR3aa: CAIQGAGYGYTF